The 5 T cell receptor beta chains presented below share a single source sample, sequenced in a study of tumor and adjacent non-tumor tissue in lung cancer. This sample's RNA came from whole unsorted tissue. Distant lung tissue was collected more than 3 cm away from the tumor edge. TCRbeta libraries were built with three rounds of nested PCR, modified from ARM-PCR. Each CDR3 protein is one row after TCRdb ran MiXCR on the multiplex PCR reads. The sample records 70,000 to 95,000 distinct CDR3 sequences, around 80% being singletons. Sequences were obtained from distant non-tumor lung tissue. The receptors shown here come from a man aged 70-80 years with non-small cell lung cancer.

For this clonotype: The missing conserved phenylalanine or tryptophan at the end of this CDR3 makes a read error likely. The chain has TRBV13 and TRBJ1-1; D not certain. The V gene lost 5 bases and the J gene lost 1 base, with 14 bases spanning the gap. The CDR3 contains 15 residues. Germline loops: CDR1 PRHDT, CDR2 FYEKMQ (reference sequence). CDR3 protein: CASSPGISSNTEAFL. CDR3 nucleotide sequence: TGTGCCAGCAGCCCTGGGATAAGTTCGAACACTGAAGCTTTCTTA.

As for this clonotype: At one of its ends the junction is not consistent with the germline gene, which may arise from a read error. This CDR3 is CVSSLEVGTEDFF. The CDR3 DNA sequence: TGTGTCAGCAGTTTAGAGGTGGGAACTGAAGATTTCTTT. The genes are TRBV28 and TRBJ1-1; D not certain. The CDR3 extends over 13 amino acids. Germline V lookup: CDR1 MDHEN, CDR2 SYDVKM.

This clonotype has just a few counts. A single base separates this from a much larger clone, so it may be a read error. The chain combines TRBV29-1 with TRBJ2-1; D gene uncertain. This CDR3 has 10 residues. V was trimmed by 8 bases and J by 5 bases, leaving 7 bases between them. Germline lookup yields CDR1 SQVTM and CDR2 ANQGSEA. CDR3 nucleotides: TGCAGCAGTGGGCACAATGAGCAGTTCTTC. It encodes CSSGHNEQFF.

As for this clonotype: An end of the junction differs from the germline gene, which may be a read error. The chain recombines TRBV29-1 with TRBJ1-2; D not resolved. CDR3 length: 13 residues. CDR1 and CDR2 from the germline V gene are SQVTM and ANQGSEA. As DNA, the CDR3 is TGCAGCGTTCTCCAGACGAGAGCCTCTGGCTACCCCTTC. This encodes CSVLQTRASGYPF.

This clonotype was counted a single time. The chain employs TRBV6-2 or TRBV6-3 and TRBJ2-7, with 7 bases identical to TRBD1. After removal of 10 bases from V and 3 bases from J, the junction contained 15 bases not matched to a gene. Looked up from germline, CDR1 is MNHEY and CDR2 is SVGEGT. CDR3 size: 15 residues. The CDR3 DNA reads as TGTGCCAATAGTCTAGACAGGGTAAAAGACTACGAGCAGTACTTC. This gives the protein CANSLDRVKDYEQYF.